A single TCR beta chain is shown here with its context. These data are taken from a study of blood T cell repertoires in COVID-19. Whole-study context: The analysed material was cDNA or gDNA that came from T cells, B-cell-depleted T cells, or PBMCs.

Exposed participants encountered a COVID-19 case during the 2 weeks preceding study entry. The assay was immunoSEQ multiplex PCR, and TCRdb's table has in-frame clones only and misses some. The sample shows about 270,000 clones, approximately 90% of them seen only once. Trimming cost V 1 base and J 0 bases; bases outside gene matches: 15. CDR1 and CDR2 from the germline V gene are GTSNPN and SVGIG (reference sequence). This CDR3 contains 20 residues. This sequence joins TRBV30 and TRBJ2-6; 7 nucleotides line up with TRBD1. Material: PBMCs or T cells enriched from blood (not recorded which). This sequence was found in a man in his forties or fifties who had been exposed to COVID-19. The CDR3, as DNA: TGTGCCTGGAGTGATACAAGGACAGGCCTTTTCTCCTCTGGGGCCAACGTCCTGACTTTC. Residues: CAWSDTRTGLFSSGANVLTF.